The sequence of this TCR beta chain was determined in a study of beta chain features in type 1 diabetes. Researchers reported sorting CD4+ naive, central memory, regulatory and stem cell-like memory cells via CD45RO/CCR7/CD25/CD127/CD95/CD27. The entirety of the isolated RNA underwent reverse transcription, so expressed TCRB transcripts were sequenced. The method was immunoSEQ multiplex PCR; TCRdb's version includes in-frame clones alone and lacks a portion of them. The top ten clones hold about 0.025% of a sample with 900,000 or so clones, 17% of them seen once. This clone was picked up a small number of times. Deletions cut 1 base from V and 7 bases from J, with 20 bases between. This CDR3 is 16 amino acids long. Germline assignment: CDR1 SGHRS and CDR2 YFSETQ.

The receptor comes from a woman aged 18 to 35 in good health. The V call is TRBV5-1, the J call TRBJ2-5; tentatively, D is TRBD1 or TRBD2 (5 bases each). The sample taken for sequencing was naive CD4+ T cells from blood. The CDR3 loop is CASSLLGPISEGTQYF. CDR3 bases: TGCGCCAGCAGCTTGCTGGGACCTATTTCAGAGGGGACCCAGTACTTC.